This T cell receptor beta chain was recorded in a study of Tregs in tolerant kidney transplant recipients. Whole-study findings and limits: Antigen-driven expansion was suggested because donor-specific Tregs expanded more than all Tregs in tolerant patients.

As regards this clone: As yet, its antigen is unknown.

CDR1 is MNHNS, CDR2 SASEGT, per germline. The V gene end was trimmed by 6 bases and the J gene end by 8 bases; junction bases not matched to a gene: 8. This CDR3 region has 15 residues. Sequencing used immunoSEQ multiplex PCR; TCRdb keeps in-frame clones, though not all of them. Seen here are 90,000 to 120,000 clones, around 87% observed once, and the top ten hold approximately 0.34%. The chain uses TRBV6-1 and TRBJ1-6; 9 bases are shared with TRBD1. The material sequenced was CD4+ T cells from blood, taken before the transplant. The receptor was isolated from a human donor who received a combined kidney and bone marrow transplant. The CDR3 loop reads CASRVQGAGYSPLHF. Here the CDR3 DNA reads TGTGCCAGCAGGGTACAGGGGGCTGGTTATTCACCCCTCCACTTT.